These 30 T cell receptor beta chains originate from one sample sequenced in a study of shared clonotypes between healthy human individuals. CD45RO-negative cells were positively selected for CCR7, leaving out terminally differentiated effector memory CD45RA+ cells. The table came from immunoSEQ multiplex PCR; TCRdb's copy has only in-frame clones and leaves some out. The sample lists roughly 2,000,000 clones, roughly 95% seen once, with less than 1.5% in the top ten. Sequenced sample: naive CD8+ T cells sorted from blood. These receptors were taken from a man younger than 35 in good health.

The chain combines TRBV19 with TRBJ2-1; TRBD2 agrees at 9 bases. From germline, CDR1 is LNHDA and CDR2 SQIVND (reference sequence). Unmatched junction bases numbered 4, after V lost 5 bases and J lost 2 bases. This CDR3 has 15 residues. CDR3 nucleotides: TGTGCCAGTAGTGTAGCGGGGGCGGCCTACAATGAGCAGTTCTTC. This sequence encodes CASSVAGAAYNEQFF.

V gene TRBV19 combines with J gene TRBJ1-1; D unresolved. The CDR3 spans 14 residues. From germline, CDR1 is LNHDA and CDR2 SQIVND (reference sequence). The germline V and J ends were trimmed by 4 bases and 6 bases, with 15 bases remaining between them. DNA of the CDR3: TGTGCCAGTAGTACCACCCGGGAAGAGGCTGAAGCTTTCTTT. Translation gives CASSTTREEAEAFF.

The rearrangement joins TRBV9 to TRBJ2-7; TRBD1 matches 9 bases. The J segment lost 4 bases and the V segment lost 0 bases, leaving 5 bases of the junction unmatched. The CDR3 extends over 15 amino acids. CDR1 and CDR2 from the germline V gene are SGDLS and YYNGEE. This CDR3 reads CASSVATGTGYEQYF. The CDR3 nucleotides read TGTGCCAGCAGCGTAGCTACGGGGACAGGGTACGAGCAGTACTTC.

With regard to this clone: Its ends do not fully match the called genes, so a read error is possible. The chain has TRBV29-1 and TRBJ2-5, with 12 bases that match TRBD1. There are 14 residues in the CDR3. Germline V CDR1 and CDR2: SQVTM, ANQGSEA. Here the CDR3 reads CSVVGDRGREAQYF. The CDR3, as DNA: TGCAGCGTTGTTGGGGACAGGGGGCGAGAGGCCCAGTACTTC.

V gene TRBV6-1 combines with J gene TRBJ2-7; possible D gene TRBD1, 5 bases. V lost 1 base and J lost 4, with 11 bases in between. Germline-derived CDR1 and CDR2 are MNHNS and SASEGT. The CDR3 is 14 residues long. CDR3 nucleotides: TGTGCCAGCAGTGAAGAGTCAGGGCGGTACGAGCAGTACTTC. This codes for CASSEESGRYEQYF.

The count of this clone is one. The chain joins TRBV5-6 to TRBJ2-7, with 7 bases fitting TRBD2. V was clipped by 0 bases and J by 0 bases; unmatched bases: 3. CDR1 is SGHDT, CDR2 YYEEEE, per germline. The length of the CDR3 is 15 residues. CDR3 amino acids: CASSLVGTNSYEQYF. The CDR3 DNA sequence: TGTGCCAGCAGCTTGGTCGGGACTAACTCCTACGAGCAGTACTTC.

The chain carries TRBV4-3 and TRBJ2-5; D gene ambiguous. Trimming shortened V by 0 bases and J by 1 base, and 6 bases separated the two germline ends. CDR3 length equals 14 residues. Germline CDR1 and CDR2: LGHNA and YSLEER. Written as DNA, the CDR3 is TGCGCCAGCAGCCAAGATTACACCCAAGAGACCCAGTACTTC. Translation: CASSQDYTQETQYF.

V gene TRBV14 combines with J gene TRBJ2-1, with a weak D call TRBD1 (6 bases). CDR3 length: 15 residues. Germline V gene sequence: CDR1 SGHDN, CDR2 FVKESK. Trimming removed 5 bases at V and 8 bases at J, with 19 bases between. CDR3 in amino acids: CASSFFGTSLYEQFF. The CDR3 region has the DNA TGTGCCAGCAGCTTCTTCGGGACAAGCCTTTATGAGCAGTTCTTC. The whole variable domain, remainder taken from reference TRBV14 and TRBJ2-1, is EAGVTQFPSHSVIEKGQTVTLRCDPISGHDNLYWYRRVMGKEIKFLLHFVKESKQDESGMPNNRFLAERTGGTYSTLKVQPAELEDSGVYFCASSFFGTSLYEQFFGPGTRLTVL.

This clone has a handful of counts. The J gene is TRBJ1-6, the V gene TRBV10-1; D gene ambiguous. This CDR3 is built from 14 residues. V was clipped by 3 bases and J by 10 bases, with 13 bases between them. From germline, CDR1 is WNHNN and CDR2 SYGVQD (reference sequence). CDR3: CASSERYPSSPLHF. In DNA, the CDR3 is TGCGCCAGCAGTGAACGATATCCAAGCTCACCCCTCCACTTT.

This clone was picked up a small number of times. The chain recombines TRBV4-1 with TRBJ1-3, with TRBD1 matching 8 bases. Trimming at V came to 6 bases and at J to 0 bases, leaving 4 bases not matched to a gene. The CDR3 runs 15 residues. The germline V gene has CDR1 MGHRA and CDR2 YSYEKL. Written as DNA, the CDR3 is TGCGCCAGCAGTCGGGACAGGAACTCTGGAAACACCATATATTTT. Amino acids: CASSRDRNSGNTIYF.

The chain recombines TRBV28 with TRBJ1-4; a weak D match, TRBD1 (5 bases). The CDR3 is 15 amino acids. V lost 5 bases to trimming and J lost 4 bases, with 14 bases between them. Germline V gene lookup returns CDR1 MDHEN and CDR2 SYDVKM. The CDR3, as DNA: TGTGCCAGCAGTGTCCGGGGCAGTCTTAATGAAAAACTGTTTTTT. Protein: CASSVRGSLNEKLFF.

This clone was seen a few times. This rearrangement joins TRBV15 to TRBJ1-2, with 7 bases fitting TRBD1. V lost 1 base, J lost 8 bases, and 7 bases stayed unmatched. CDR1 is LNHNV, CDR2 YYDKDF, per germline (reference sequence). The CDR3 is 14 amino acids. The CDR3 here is CATSRGEGARGYTF. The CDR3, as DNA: TGTGCCACCAGCAGAGGGGAGGGGGCTCGAGGCTACACCTTC.

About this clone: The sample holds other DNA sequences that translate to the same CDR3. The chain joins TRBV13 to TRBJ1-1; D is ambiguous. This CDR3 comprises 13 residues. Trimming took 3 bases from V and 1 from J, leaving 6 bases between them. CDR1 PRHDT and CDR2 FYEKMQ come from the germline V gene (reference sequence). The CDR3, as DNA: TGTGCCAGCAGCTTTGAATCGAACACTGAAGCTTTCTTT. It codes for CASSFESNTEAFF.

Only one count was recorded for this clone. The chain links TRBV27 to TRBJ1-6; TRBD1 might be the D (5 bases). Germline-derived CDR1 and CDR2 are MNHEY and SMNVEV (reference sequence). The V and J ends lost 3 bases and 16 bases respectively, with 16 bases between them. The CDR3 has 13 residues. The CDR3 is CASSLGVGAGLHF. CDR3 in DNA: TGTGCCAGCAGTTTGGGGGTAGGCGCGGGTCTCCACTTT.

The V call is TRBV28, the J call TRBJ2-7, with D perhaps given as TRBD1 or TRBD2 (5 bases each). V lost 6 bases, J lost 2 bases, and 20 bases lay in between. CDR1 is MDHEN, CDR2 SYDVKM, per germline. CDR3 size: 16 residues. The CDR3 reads CASSNDLLWDPYEQYF. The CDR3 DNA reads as TGTGCCAGCAGCAACGACCTTTTGTGGGACCCCTACGAGCAGTACTTC.

For the CDR3, the DNA is TGTGCCAGCAGCTCGGGGGCCCCTGAGCAGTACTTC. It specifies CASSSGAPEQYF. This sequence joins TRBV7-9 and TRBJ2-7; D possibly matches TRBD1 or TRBD2 (6 bases each). V shed 4 bases and J shed 7 bases, with 11 bases lying between them. This CDR3 contains 12 residues. Germline V gene data show CDR1 as SEHNR and CDR2 as FQNEAQ (reference sequence).

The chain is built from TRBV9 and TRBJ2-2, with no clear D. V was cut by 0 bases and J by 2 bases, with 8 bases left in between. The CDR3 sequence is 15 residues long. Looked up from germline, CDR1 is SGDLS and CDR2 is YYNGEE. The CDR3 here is CASSVGETNTGELFF. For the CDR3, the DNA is TGTGCCAGCAGCGTAGGAGAGACAAACACCGGGGAGCTGTTTTTT.

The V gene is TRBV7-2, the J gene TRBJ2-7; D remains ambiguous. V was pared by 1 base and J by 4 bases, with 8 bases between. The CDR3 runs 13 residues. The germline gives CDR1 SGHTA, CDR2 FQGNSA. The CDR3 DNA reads TGTGCCAGCAGCTTAGAGTTTCCATACGAGCAGTACTTC. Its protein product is CASSLEFPYEQYF. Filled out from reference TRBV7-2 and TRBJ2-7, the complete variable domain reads GAGVSQSPSNKVTEKGKDVELRCDPISGHTALYWYRQSLGQGLEFLIYFQGNSAPDKSGLPSDRFSAERTGGSVSTLTIQRTQQEDSAVYLCASSLEFPYEQYFGPGTRLTVT.

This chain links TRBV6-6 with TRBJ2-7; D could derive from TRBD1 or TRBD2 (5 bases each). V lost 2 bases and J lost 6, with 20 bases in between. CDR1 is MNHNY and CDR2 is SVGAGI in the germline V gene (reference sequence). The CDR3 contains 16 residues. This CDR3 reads CASSYVLWGSGGEQYF. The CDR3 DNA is TGTGCCAGCAGTTACGTACTCTGGGGGAGTGGAGGCGAGCAGTACTTC.

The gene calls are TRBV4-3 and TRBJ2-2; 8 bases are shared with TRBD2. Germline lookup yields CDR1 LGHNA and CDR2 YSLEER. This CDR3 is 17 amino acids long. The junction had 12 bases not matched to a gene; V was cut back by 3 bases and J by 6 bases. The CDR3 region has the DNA TGCGCCAGCAGCCACGATGGGCCAGCGGGAGAAGCCGGGGAGCTGTTTTTT. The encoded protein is CASSHDGPAGEAGELFF.

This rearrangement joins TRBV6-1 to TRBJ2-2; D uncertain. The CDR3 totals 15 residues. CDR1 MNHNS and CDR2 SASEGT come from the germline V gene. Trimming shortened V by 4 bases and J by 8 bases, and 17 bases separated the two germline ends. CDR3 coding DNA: TGTGCCAGCAGTGGATGGTTTGATATCGGAGGGGAGCTGTTTTTT. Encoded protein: CASSGWFDIGGELFF.

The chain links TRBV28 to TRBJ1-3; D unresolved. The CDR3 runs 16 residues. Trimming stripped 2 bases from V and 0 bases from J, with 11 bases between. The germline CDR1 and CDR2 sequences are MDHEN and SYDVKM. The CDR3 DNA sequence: TGTGCCAGCAGTTTAATGCCGGAGAGCTCTGGAAACACCATATATTTT. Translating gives CASSLMPESSGNTIYF.

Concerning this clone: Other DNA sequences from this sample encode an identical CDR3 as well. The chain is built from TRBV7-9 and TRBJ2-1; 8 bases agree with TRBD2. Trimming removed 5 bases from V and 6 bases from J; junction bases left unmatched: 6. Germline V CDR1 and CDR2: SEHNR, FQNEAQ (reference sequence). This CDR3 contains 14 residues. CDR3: CASSPGTSINEQFF. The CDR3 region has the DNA TGTGCCAGCAGCCCCGGGACTAGTATCAATGAGCAGTTCTTC.

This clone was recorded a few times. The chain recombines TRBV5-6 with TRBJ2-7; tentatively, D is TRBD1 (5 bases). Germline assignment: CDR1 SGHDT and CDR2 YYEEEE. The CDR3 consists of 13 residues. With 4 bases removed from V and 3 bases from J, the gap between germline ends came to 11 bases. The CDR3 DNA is TGTGCCAGCAGCACCGGACACCGCTACGAGCAGTACTTC. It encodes CASSTGHRYEQYF.

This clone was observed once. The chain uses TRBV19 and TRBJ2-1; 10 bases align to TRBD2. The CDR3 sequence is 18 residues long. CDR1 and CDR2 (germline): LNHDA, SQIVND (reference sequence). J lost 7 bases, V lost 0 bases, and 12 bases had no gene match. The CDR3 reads CASSIEWDSGGFGNEQFF. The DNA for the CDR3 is TGTGCCAGTAGTATAGAGTGGGATAGCGGGGGGTTTGGGAATGAGCAGTTCTTC.

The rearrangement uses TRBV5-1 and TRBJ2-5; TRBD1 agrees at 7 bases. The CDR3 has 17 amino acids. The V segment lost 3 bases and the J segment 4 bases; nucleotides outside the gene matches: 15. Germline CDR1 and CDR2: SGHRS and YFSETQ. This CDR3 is CASSSTEDRSHRETQYF. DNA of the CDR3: TGCGCCAGCAGCTCAACAGAGGACAGGTCCCACCGAGAGACCCAGTACTTC.

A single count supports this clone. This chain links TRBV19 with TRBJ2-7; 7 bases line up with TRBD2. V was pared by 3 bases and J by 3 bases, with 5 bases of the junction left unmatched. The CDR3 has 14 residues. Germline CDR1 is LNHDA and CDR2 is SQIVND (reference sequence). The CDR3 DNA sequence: TGTGCCAGTAGTATCGCGGGAGCGATCTACGAGCAGTACTTC. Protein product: CASSIAGAIYEQYF.

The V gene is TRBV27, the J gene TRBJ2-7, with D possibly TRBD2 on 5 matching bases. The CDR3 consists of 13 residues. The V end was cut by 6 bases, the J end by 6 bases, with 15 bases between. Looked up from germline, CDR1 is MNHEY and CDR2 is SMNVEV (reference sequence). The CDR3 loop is CASSPGYLSEQYF. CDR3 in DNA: TGTGCCAGCAGCCCGGGGTACCTCTCCGAGCAGTACTTC.

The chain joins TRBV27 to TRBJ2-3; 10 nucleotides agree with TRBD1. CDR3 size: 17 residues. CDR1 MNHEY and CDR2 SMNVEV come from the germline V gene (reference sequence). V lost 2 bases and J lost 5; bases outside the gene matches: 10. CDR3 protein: CASSLMGGTGEGDTQYF. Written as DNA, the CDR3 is TGTGCCAGCAGTTTAATGGGCGGGACAGGGGAAGGAGATACGCAGTATTTT.

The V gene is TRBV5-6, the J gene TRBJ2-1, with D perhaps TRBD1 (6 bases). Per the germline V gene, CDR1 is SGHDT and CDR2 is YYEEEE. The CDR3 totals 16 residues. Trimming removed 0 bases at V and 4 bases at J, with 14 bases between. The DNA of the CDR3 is TGTGCCAGCAGCTTGGCTCACAGGGAAAGGTACAATGAGCAGTTCTTC. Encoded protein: CASSLAHRERYNEQFF.